Here is one TCR beta chain with its context. This receptor's antigen is unknown. The sample holds no much larger clone one base away, and base qualities are not on file. The record originates from a study of blood T cells in healthy people across ages (dated by TCRdb to the mid-2010s). Some background on the complete study: In model experiments, roughly one uniquely barcoded TCR beta cDNA molecule per two T cells was captured by template switching. The study measured age-related changes in TCR beta repertoire diversity using deep sequencing normalized with unique cDNA molecular identifiers. Four age groups were formed from the donors: young (average 16 years), middle-aged (just under 40), aged (about 62) and long-lived (82). To avoid experimental bias, donors of different ages were randomly spread across the sequencing lanes. Using the same blood draw, the study looked at two additional independent replicas of 1 million unique cDNA reads for two donors, one aged 18 to 30 and the other aged 80 or older. General conclusions and limits of the study: The CMV infection status of donors was not known, potentially confounding age-related changes in expanded clonotypes. Compared with the aged group, more naive CD4+ T cells, fewer expanded clones and increased TCR diversity were shown by the long-lived group, suggesting age selection. There was a strong correlation between observed TCR beta diversity and the percentage of naive T cells measured by flow cytometry. As age increased, observed TCR beta diversity per million T cells dropped in a roughly linear way, and a significant reduction was already evident by age 40. Estimates of total diversity based on one million sequenced T cells were considered lower bounds and underestimates. Conclusive comparison of naive and antigen-experienced compartments was prevented by the profiling of bulk unsorted PBMCs.

The donors were roughly 40 Caucasian individuals from Russia, aged roughly 6 to 90 years, who were systemically healthy. Each donor gave about 9.2 milliliters of peripheral blood, drawn into EDTA-treated Vacutainer tubes. Ficoll-Paque density-gradient centrifugation was used to isolate PBMCs, with at least 7 million per sample. Trizol reagent was used to extract total RNA from the PBMCs, yielding at least 5 micrograms per sample. For every donor, flow cytometry on a PBMC aliquot measured the percentage of naive CD45RAhigh/CD27high T cells. The library was produced with 5' RACE. The sequencing machine was an Illumina HiSeq 2500. A second PCR of roughly 7 to 12 cycles was run with a J-beta primer mix and a sample-barcoded 5' primer. A template-switch 5' adaptor carrying 12 random nucleotides introduced a unique molecular identifier onto each TCR beta cDNA molecule. Each sample yielded at least 2.5 million CDR3-containing paired-end reads. All of the RNA was converted into first-strand cDNA using the Mint cDNA synthesis kit, with a TRBC-specific oligonucleotide serving as the primer. After uracil-DNA glycosylase treatment, a first 18-cycle PCR used universal primers M1SS and BC2_uni_R on all cDNA. As for how the authors treated the data: For normalization, 1 million high-quality reads were randomly selected from each sample, with every read carrying a distinct molecular identifier. Instead of being binned into consensus sequences, reads that shared molecular identifiers were thrown out. MiTCR, set to a Q25 quality threshold and the strictest error-elimination algorithm, was used for CDR3 identification, clonotype clustering and error correction. A nonparametric unseen species model using Euler transformation provided a lower-bound estimate of total TCR beta diversity. Clones were called with MiXCR by TCRdb after fastp trimmed the public reads at Q25, and only in-frame beta chains were retained. One record per CDR3 amino acid sequence lists the most common genes and DNA. What appears here as the V and J calls and clone size reflects TCRdb's work, not the paper's. Present in this sample are under 2,000,000 distinct CDR3 sequences, 49% of which were seen just once. The top ten clones comprise less than 2.5% of the sample.

A distance of 8 bases separates the germline ends of V and J, which lose 5 bases and 0 bases respectively. The germline V gene yields SNHLY for CDR1 and FYNNEI for CDR2. The cysteine opens and the phenylalanine closes a CDR3 of 15 amino acids. The DNA shown is the 45-base CDR3, in frame from base 1. This clonotype was sampled from a woman aged 40 to 49 in good health. Sequences were obtained from blood. Recombination linked TRBV2 to TRBJ2-6, with no confident D gene call. The CDR3 is CASSLQRSGANVLTF. The sequence in DNA is TGTGCCAGCAGTCTACAACGCTCTGGGGCCAACGTCCTGACTTTC.